This TCR beta chain was observed in a study of blood T cell repertoires in COVID-19. Study background: Whether acute or convalescent, the COVID-19 samples came from the United States, Italy and Spain. PBMCs, B-cell-depleted T cells, or T cells provided the cDNA or gDNA that made up the material.

Between the trimmed V and J ends, which lost 2 bases and 7 bases, there was a span of 13 bases. The CDR3 totals 14 residues. Germline assignment: CDR1 MNHNS and CDR2 SASEGT. As handled by the study authors: Amplification of reference gene primers was used by the study to estimate nucleated cell counts. Measured with immunoSEQ multiplex PCR; TCRdb has only the in-frame clones, and not every one. V and J calls and clone size come straight from that table; D and trimming were deduced from the DNA. The sample includes around 140,000 clones, 87% of them seen just once. The receptor was derived from a woman between 45 and 65 years old with active or convalescent COVID-19. The chain is built from TRBV6-1 and TRBJ2-3; D is undetermined. Sequenced: peripheral blood. CDR3 bases: TGTGCCAGCAGTGAACGTGGCCCCCCGCATACGCAGTATTTT. Encoded protein: CASSERGPPHTQYF.